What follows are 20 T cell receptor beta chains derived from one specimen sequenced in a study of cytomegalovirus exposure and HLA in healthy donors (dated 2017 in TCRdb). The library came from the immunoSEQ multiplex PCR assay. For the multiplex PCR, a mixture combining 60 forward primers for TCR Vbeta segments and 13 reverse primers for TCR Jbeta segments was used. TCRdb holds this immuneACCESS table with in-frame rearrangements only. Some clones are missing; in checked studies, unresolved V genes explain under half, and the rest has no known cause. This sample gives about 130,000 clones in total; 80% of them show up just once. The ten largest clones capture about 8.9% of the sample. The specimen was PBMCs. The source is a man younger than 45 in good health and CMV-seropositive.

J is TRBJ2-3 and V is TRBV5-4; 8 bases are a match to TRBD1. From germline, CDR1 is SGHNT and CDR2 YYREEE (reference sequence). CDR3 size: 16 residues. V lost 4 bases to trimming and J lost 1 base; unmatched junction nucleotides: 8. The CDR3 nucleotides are TGTGCCAGCAGCCCAGGGCCGGGACAGGGCACAGATACGCAGTATTTT. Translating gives CASSPGPGQGTDTQYF.

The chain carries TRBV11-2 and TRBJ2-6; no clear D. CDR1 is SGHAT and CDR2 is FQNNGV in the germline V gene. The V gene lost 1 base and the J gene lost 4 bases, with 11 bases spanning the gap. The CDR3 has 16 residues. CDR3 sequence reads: CASSLGPQVGANVLTF. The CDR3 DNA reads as TGTGCCAGCAGCTTAGGGCCCCAAGTCGGGGCCAACGTCCTGACTTTC. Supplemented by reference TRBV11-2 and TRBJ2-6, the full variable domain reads EAGVAQSPRYKIIEKRQSVAFWCNPISGHATLYWYQQILGQGPKLLIQFQNNGVVDDSQLPKDRFSAERLKGVDSTLKIQPAKLEDSAVYLCASSLGPQVGANVLTFGAGSRLTVL.

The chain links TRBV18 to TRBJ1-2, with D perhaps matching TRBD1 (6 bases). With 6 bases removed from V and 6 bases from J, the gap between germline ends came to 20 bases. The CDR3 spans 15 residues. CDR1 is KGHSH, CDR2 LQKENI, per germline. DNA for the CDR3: TGTGCCAGCTCGAGACAGGCGTCGAACGTGAATGGCTACACCTTC. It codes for CASSRQASNVNGYTF.

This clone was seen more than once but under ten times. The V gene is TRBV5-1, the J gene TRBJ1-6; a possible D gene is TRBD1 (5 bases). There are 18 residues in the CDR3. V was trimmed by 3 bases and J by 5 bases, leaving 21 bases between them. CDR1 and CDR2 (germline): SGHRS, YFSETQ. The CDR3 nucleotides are TGCGCCAGCAGCTACACCCCAAACTGGGGGGGAAATAATTCACCCCTCCACTTT. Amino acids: CASSYTPNWGGNNSPLHF.

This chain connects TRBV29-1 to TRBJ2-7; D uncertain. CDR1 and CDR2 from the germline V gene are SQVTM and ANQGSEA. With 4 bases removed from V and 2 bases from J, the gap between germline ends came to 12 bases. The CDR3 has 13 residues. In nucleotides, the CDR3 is TGCAGCGTTGGCAACAGTAATCCCTACGAGCAGTACTTC. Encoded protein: CSVGNSNPYEQYF.

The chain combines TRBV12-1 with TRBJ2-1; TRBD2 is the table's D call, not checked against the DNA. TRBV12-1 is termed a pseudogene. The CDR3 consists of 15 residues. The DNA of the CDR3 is TGTGCCAGCCTTACAAGCGGGGGGCCGTACAATGAGCAGTTCTTC. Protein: CASLTSGGPYNEQFF.

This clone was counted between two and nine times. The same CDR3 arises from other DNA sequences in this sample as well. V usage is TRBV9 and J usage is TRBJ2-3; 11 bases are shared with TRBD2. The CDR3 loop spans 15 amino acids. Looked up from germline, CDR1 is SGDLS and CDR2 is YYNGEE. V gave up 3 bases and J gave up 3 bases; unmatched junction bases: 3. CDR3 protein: CASSELAGGTDTQYF. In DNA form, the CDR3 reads TGTGCCAGCAGCGAGCTAGCGGGGGGTACAGATACGCAGTATTTT.

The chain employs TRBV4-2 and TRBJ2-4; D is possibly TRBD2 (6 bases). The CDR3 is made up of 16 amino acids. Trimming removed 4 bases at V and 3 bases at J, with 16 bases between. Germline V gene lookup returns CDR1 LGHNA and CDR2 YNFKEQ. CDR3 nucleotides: TGTGCCAGCAGCCCCAAAAATACGGACTACAAAAACATTCAGTACTTC. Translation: CASSPKNTDYKNIQYF.

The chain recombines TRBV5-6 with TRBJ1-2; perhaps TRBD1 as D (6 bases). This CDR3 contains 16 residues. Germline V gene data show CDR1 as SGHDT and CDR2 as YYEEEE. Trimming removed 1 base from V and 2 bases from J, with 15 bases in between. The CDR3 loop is CASSLFTGSRNYGYTF. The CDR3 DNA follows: TGTGCCAGCAGCTTGTTCACAGGGAGTAGGAACTATGGCTACACCTTC.

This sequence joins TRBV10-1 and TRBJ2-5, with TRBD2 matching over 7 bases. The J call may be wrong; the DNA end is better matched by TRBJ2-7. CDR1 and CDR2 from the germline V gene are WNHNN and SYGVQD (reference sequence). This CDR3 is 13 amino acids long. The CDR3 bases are TGCGCCAGCGGGGGGGATTCATTCTACGAGCAGTACTTC. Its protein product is CASGGDSFYEQYF.

The CDR3 region has the DNA TGTGCCAGCAGTTTAGGGGGAGGGGGTCCTTTCCCGACGCAGTATTTT. It yields the protein CASSLGGGGPFPTQYF. The V call is TRBV28, the J call TRBJ2-3; perhaps TRBD2 as D (7 bases). The germline gives CDR1 MDHEN, CDR2 SYDVKM. The CDR3 is 16 amino acids. Trimming stripped 2 bases from V and 9 bases from J, with 21 bases between.

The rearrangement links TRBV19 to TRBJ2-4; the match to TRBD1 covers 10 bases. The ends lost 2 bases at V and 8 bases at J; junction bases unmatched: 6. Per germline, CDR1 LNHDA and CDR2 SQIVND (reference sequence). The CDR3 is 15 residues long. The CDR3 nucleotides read TGTGCCAGTAGTATATTGGACAGGGGGTTTGACATTCAGTACTTC. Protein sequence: CASSILDRGFDIQYF.

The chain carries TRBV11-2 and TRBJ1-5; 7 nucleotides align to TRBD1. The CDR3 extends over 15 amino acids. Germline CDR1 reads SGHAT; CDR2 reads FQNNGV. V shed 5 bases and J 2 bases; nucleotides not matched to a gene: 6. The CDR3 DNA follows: TGTGCCAGCAGCATTGGACAGGCCGGCAATCAGCCCCAGCATTTT. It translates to CASSIGQAGNQPQHF.

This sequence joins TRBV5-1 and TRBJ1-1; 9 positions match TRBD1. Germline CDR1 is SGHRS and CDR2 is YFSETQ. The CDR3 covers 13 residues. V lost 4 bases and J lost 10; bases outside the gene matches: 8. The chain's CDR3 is CASSDGPGQGAFF. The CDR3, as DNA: TGCGCCAGCAGCGATGGTCCGGGACAGGGAGCTTTCTTT.

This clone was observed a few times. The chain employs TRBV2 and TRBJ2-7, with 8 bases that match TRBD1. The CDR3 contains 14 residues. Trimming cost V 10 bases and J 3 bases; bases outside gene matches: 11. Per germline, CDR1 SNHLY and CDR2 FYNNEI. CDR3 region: CAISPGDRNYEQYF. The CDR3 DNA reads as TGTGCCATCAGCCCCGGGGACAGGAACTACGAGCAGTACTTC.

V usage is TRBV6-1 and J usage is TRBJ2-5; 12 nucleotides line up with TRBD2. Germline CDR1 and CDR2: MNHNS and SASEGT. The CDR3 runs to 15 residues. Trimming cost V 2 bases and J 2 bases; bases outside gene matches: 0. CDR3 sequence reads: CASSELAGGQETQYF. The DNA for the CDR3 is TGTGCCAGCAGTGAACTAGCGGGGGGGCAAGAGACCCAGTACTTC.

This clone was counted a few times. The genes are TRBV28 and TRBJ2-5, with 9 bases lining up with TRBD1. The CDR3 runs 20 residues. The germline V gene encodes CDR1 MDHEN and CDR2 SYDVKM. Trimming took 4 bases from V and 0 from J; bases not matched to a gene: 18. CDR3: CASSSILPPRTGDNQETQYF. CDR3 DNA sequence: TGTGCCAGCAGTTCCATCCTACCGCCTAGGACAGGGGATAACCAAGAGACCCAGTACTTC.

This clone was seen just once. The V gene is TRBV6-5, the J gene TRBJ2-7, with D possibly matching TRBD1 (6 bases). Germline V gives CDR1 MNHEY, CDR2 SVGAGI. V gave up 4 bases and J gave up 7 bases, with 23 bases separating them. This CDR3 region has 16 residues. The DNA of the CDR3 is TGTGCCAGCAGTTCAGTCGTCCGGACAGCCTCTGGGGAGCAGTACTTC. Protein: CASSSVVRTASGEQYF.

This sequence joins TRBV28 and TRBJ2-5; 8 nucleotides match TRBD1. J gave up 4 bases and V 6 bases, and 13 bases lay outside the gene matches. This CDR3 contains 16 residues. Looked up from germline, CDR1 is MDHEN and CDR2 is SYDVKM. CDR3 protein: CASRTDRQGAIETQYF. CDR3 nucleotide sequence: TGTGCCAGCAGGACAGACAGGCAGGGGGCTATAGAGACCCAGTACTTC.

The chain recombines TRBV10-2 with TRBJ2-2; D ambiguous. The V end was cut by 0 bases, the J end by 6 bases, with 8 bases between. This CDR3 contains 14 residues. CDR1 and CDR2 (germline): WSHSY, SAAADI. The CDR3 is CASSESLGPGELFF. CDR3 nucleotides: TGCGCCAGCAGTGAGTCGTTGGGCCCCGGGGAGCTGTTTTTT.